Following are 27 T cell receptor beta chains from one sample sequenced in a study of blood T cell repertoires in COVID-19. Libraries were prepared by immunoSEQ multiplex PCR; TCRdb keeps only in-frame clonotypes and omits some of them. The sample yields about 320,000 clones, roughly nine tenths seen once. What was sequenced was PBMCs or T cells enriched from blood (not recorded which). The receptors were gathered from a man between 60 and 75 years old who had recovered from COVID-19.

This sequence joins TRBV6-5 and TRBJ1-1; unclear D gene. V lost 8 bases and J 5 bases, leaving 18 bases between the germline ends. The CDR3 extends over 14 amino acids. The germline gives CDR1 MNHEY, CDR2 SVGAGI. The CDR3 reads CASGRNSVGTEAFF. CDR3 in DNA: TGTGCCAGCGGCCGAAATAGCGTAGGTACTGAAGCTTTCTTT.

The CDR3 loop is CASSYLGGQTQYF. The CDR3 nucleotides read TGTGCCAGCAGTTATCTCGGGGGTCAGACCCAGTACTTC. This chain uses TRBV6-2 or TRBV6-3 with TRBJ2-5; tentative D call: TRBD2 (6 bases). Trimming removed 3 bases from V and 6 bases from J, with 11 bases in between. The CDR3 extends over 13 amino acids. The germline V gene has CDR1 MNHEY and CDR2 SVGEGT.

This sequence joins TRBV18 and TRBJ1-3; D gene unclear. This CDR3 is 17 amino acids long. Deletions cut 2 bases from V and 1 base from J, with 15 bases between. The germline gives CDR1 KGHSH, CDR2 LQKENI. The DNA for the CDR3 is TGTGCCAGCTCACCAAGCCTTGGGCCTCAATCTGGAAACACCATATATTTT. Encoded protein: CASSPSLGPQSGNTIYF.

This chain uses TRBV27 with TRBJ2-7; perhaps TRBD1 as D (6 bases). Germline lookup yields CDR1 MNHEY and CDR2 SMNVEV (reference sequence). V gave up 0 bases and J gave up 2 bases, with 11 bases separating them. The CDR3 consists of 15 residues. The CDR3 is CASSLSADRAYEQYF. The CDR3 DNA reads TGTGCCAGCAGTTTATCAGCGGACAGAGCCTACGAGCAGTACTTC.

The chain combines TRBV5-5 with TRBJ1-6, with 10 positions matching TRBD1. Trimming removed 4 bases from V and 7 bases from J; junction bases left unmatched: 2. The CDR3 is made up of 14 amino acids. Germline values: CDR1 SGHKS, CDR2 YYEKEE (reference sequence). CDR3 nucleotides: TGTGCCAGCAGCGTGGACAGGGGGAATTCACCCCTCCACTTT. It codes for CASSVDRGNSPLHF.

The chain uses TRBV7-3 and TRBJ1-1, with D unclear. Germline lookup yields CDR1 SGHTA and CDR2 FQGTGA. V was cut by 1 base and J by 2 bases, with 5 bases left in between. CDR3 length: 13 residues. DNA for the CDR3: TGTGCCAGCAGCTTAAACTCAAACACTGAAGCTTTCTTT. It specifies CASSLNSNTEAFF.

Regarding this clone: One end of the junction is discordant with germline, which a read error may explain. The CDR3 region has the DNA TGTGCTAGCAGCTTAGCCCGACAGGGGGGGTACAATGAGCAGTTCTTC. Residues: CASSLARQGGYNEQFF. This chain joins TRBV7-7 and TRBJ2-1, with 9 bases fitting TRBD1. The CDR3 loop spans 16 amino acids. The V gene's germline CDR1 is SSHAT and CDR2 FNYEAQ (reference sequence).

The V call is TRBV19, the J call TRBJ1-6; D ambiguous. With 5 bases removed from V and 10 bases from J, the gap between germline ends came to 12 bases. The CDR3 spans 13 residues. Germline assignment: CDR1 LNHDA and CDR2 SQIVND (reference sequence). CDR3 nucleotide sequence: TGTGCCAGTAGTGACGGAGTCACGTCACCCCTCCACTTT. It specifies CASSDGVTSPLHF.

The rearrangement links TRBV18 to TRBJ2-5, with a possible D match to TRBD1 (5 bases). CDR1 is KGHSH, CDR2 LQKENI, per germline. Trimming pared 4 bases from V and 4 bases from J, leaving 10 bases between. CDR3 length: 13 amino acids. CDR3 in amino acids: CASSLARGETQYF. The CDR3 nucleotides read TGTGCCAGCTCACTTGCTAGGGGAGAGACCCAGTACTTC.

V and J are TRBV7-2 and TRBJ2-3; D not resolved. The CDR3 runs 15 residues. V was cut by 2 bases and J by 2 bases, with 11 bases left in between. Looked up from germline, CDR1 is SGHTA and CDR2 is FQGNSA. This chain's CDR3 is CASSLFGSLTDTQYF. The CDR3 DNA follows: TGTGCCAGCAGCTTATTCGGGTCGCTCACAGATACGCAGTATTTT. Complete variable domain (other parts from reference TRBV7-2 and TRBJ2-3): GAGVSQSPSNKVTEKGKDVELRCDPISGHTALYWYRQSLGQGLEFLIYFQGNSAPDKSGLPSDRFSAERTGGSVSTLTIQRTQQEDSAVYLCASSLFGSLTDTQYFGPGTRLTVL.

This clone was detected only once. The chain has TRBV3-1 (or the pseudogene TRBV3-2) and TRBJ2-2; perhaps TRBD2 as D (5 bases). Germline V gives CDR1 LGHDT, CDR2 YNNKEL (reference sequence). Deletions cut 3 bases from V and 8 bases from J, with 10 bases between. There are 13 residues in the CDR3. The CDR3 sequence: CASSHTAEGELFF. In DNA, the CDR3 is TGTGCCAGCAGCCATACAGCGGAGGGGGAGCTGTTTTTT.

The rearrangement uses TRBV30 and TRBJ2-1; TRBD2 matches at 8 bases. The CDR3 length is 15 residues. Germline loops: CDR1 GTSNPN, CDR2 SVGIG (reference sequence). J lost 8 bases, V lost 1 base, and 10 bases had no gene match. CDR3 residues: CAWSGQRGGHDEQFF. The CDR3 coding sequence is TGTGCCTGGAGTGGGCAACGGGGGGGCCATGATGAGCAGTTCTTC.

J is TRBJ1-6 and V is TRBV3-1 (or the pseudogene TRBV3-2); 9 positions agree with TRBD1. Germline V gene sequence: CDR1 LGHDT, CDR2 YNNKEL (reference sequence). The CDR3 loop spans 16 amino acids. V was clipped by 1 base and J by 7 bases; unmatched bases: 5. The CDR3 coding sequence is TGTGCCAGCAGCCAAGGGTTGACAGGGGGAAATTCACCCCTCCACTTT. This translates into CASSQGLTGGNSPLHF.

The genes are TRBV28 and TRBJ2-1; D possibly corresponds to TRBD1 (6 bases). The CDR3 length is 14 residues. CDR1 and CDR2 (germline): MDHEN, SYDVKM. The ends were cut back, 8 bases at V and 0 bases at J, with 11 bases in the middle. In DNA form, the CDR3 reads TGTGCCAGCCAGGACAGTAGCTCCTACAATGAGCAGTTCTTC. It encodes CASQDSSSYNEQFF.

The V and J genes are TRBV19 and TRBJ1-4; D not resolved. CDR3 length: 16 residues. Germline V gene data show CDR1 as LNHDA and CDR2 as SQIVND (reference sequence). The V end lost 2 bases, the J end lost 3 bases, and 13 bases lay between the germline ends. The CDR3 DNA reads TGTGCCAGTAGTATACGGACTGTTCGGGCTAATGAAAAACTGTTTTTT. Translation: CASSIRTVRANEKLFF. The full variable domain, completed using reference TRBV19 and TRBJ1-4, is DGGITQSPKYLFRKEGQNVTLSCEQNLNHDAMYWYRQDPGQGLRLIYYSQIVNDFQKGDIAEGYSVSREKKESFPLTVTSAQKNPTAFYLCASSIRTVRANEKLFFGSGTQLSVL.

CDR3 sequence (DNA): TGTGCCATCAGTGAGCCTCTACAGGGGACCGAGCAGTACTTC. Residues: CAISEPLQGTEQYF. The rearrangement links TRBV10-3 to TRBJ2-7, with 7 bases aligning to TRBD1. The length of the CDR3 is 14 residues. V lost 2 bases and J lost 6; bases outside the gene matches: 7. The germline V gene has CDR1 ENHRY and CDR2 SYGVKD.

The chain couples TRBV9 to TRBJ1-2, with a weak D call TRBD1 (6 bases). The CDR3 has 15 amino acids. The germline V and J ends were trimmed by 3 bases and 4 bases, with 16 bases remaining between them. The germline V gene has CDR1 SGDLS and CDR2 YYNGEE. As DNA, the CDR3 is TGTGCCAGCAGCGCCGGGAGGGGGGGCGCCTATGGCTACACCTTC. This gives the protein CASSAGRGGAYGYTF.

The genes are TRBV30 and TRBJ1-2, with D unclear. Trimming removed 1 base from V and 0 bases from J, with 6 bases in between. The germline gives CDR1 GTSNPN, CDR2 SVGIG (reference sequence). This CDR3 contains 13 residues. The CDR3 DNA is TGTGCCTGGAGTGCCTTAGCTAACTATGGCTACACCTTC. Translating gives CAWSALANYGYTF.

This chain links TRBV18 with TRBJ1-2; D unresolved. Germline values: CDR1 KGHSH, CDR2 LQKENI. V dropped 4 bases and J dropped 10 bases, with 25 bases sitting between them. The CDR3 totals 16 residues. The CDR3: CASSQTSLDRGPDYTF. CDR3 in DNA: TGTGCCAGCTCACAGACCTCGCTCGATCGCGGGCCTGACTACACCTTC.

The chain carries TRBV10-3 and TRBJ1-2; 10 bases align to TRBD1. V was pared by 3 bases and J by 8 bases, with 12 bases of the junction left unmatched. From germline, CDR1 is ENHRY and CDR2 SYGVKD. This CDR3 comprises 16 residues. CDR3: CAISEDLLGQGFGYTF. The DNA for the CDR3 is TGTGCCATCAGTGAAGACCTTTTGGGACAGGGGTTCGGCTACACCTTC.

Remarks on this clone: At the DNA level, this CDR3 is encoded by other sequences in the same sample as well. V usage is TRBV10-3 and J usage is TRBJ2-2, with 7 nucleotides matching TRBD2. Trimming at V came to 3 bases and at J to 3 bases, leaving 1 base not matched to a gene. Germline assignment: CDR1 ENHRY and CDR2 SYGVKD. This CDR3 has 14 residues. The DNA for the CDR3 is TGTGCCATCAGTGATGCGGGGGACACCGGGGAGCTGTTTTTT. Translating it yields CAISDAGDTGELFF.

The V and J genes are TRBV4-3 and TRBJ1-6, with 8 bases aligning to TRBD1. With 0 bases clipped from V and 3 bases from J, the junction kept 16 bases outside the gene matches. This CDR3 has 21 residues. The V gene's germline CDR1 is LGHNA and CDR2 YSLEER. This chain's CDR3 is CASSQEYRPLRTGFYNSPLHF. The CDR3 DNA sequence: TGCGCCAGCAGCCAAGAATACCGTCCGCTTCGGACAGGGTTCTATAATTCACCCCTCCACTTT.

V and J are TRBV3-1 (or the pseudogene TRBV3-2) and TRBJ1-2; D gene ambiguous. The CDR3 spans 14 residues. Trimming pared 3 bases from V and 1 base from J, leaving 9 bases between. CDR1 is LGHDT, CDR2 YNNKEL, per germline (reference sequence). This CDR3 is CASSHLQNNYGYTF. The CDR3 DNA reads TGTGCCAGCAGCCATCTACAGAATAACTATGGCTACACCTTC.

V usage is TRBV7-8 and J usage is TRBJ1-2, with D perhaps matching TRBD1 (5 bases). Germline V gives CDR1 SGHVS, CDR2 FQNEAQ. Between the trimmed V and J ends, which lost 3 bases and 4 bases, there was a span of 18 bases. CDR3 length: 16 amino acids. Here the CDR3 DNA reads TGTGCCAGCAGCTTTGGGGGGACCATCGATGGCTATGGCTACACCTTC. The encoded protein is CASSFGGTIDGYGYTF. The variable domain in full, with the rest retrieved from reference TRBV7-8 and TRBJ1-2, is GAGVSQSPRYKVAKRGQDVALRCDPISGHVSLFWYQQALGQGPEFLTYFQNEAQLDKSGLPSDRFFAERPEGSVSTLKIQRTQQEDSAVYLCASSFGGTIDGYGYTFGSGTRLTVV.

The chain combines TRBV5-6 with TRBJ1-4; perhaps TRBD1 as D (6 bases). Trimming took off 3 bases at V and 5 bases at J, with 8 bases between the two ends. Germline values: CDR1 SGHDT, CDR2 YYEEEE. This CDR3 contains 13 residues. CDR3 sequence: CASSWGQNEKLFF. The CDR3, as DNA: TGTGCCAGCAGCTGGGGGCAGAATGAAAAACTGTTTTTT.

The V call is TRBV21-1, the J call TRBJ2-2; TRBD2 is the table's D call and was not checked against the DNA. TRBV21-1 is recorded as a pseudogene. This CDR3 region has 16 residues. Here the CDR3 DNA reads TGTGCCAGCTCCACTAGCGGGGGGGCTCGAACCGGGGAGCTGTTTTTT. Translating it yields CASSTSGGARTGELFF.

J is TRBJ1-4 and V is TRBV5-1; the D is unclear. Trimming cost V 4 bases and J 0 bases, with 10 bases left between them. The CDR3 has 15 residues. Per the germline V gene, CDR1 is SGHRS and CDR2 is YFSETQ. CDR3 loop: CASSTGRSTNEKLFF. The CDR3 DNA reads TGCGCCAGCAGCACGGGAAGGTCAACTAATGAAAAACTGTTTTTT.